The 4 T cell receptor beta chains below were found in one sample sequenced in a study of response to subunit inactivated influenza vaccine. TCRdb itself ran the RT-PCR reads through MiXCR, one entry per CDR3 protein. The sample has about 180,000 distinct CDR3 sequences, nearly 9.5% seen once. The sample here was non-naive T cells sorted from PBMCs, taken on the day of vaccination. The receptors originated from a man aged 45 to 65 who received an inactivated influenza vaccine.

The V and J genes are TRBV7-2 and TRBJ1-5; D not certain. The germline V gene has CDR1 SGHTA and CDR2 FQGNSA. Trimming pared 1 base from V and 5 bases from J, leaving 15 bases between. This CDR3 contains 16 residues. The CDR3 protein is CASSLDSGRLDQPQHF. CDR3 nucleotide sequence: TGTGCCAGCAGCTTAGACTCTGGCCGGCTGGATCAGCCCCAGCATTTT.

The chain joins TRBV6-1 to TRBJ2-5; 11 bases line up with TRBD2. J lost 5 bases, V lost 6 bases, and 8 bases had no gene match. Germline-derived CDR1 and CDR2 are MNHNS and SASEGT. The CDR3 is 15 amino acids. CDR3 amino acids: CASSTLAGGSETQYF. For the CDR3, the DNA is TGTGCCAGCAGCACTCTAGCGGGAGGCAGTGAGACCCAGTACTTC.

This clonotype was seen more than once but under ten times. The chain carries TRBV12-3 or TRBV12-4 and TRBJ2-3; 9 nucleotides match TRBD2. The CDR3 sequence is 16 residues long. The V gene end was trimmed by 1 base and the J gene end by 6 bases; junction bases not matched to a gene: 8. The CDR3 coding sequence is TGTGCCAGCAGTTTAGGGCTGGCGGGGGGGCCTGATACGCAGTATTTT. Its protein is CASSLGLAGGPDTQYF.

The V gene is TRBV2, the J gene TRBJ1-2; 7 bases align to TRBD1. The CDR3 covers 13 residues. After removal of 6 bases from V and 8 bases from J, the junction contained 9 bases not matched to a gene. Per germline, CDR1 SNHLY and CDR2 FYNNEI. CDR3 residues: CASSRKGADGYTF. The DNA for the CDR3 is TGTGCCAGCAGCCGAAAGGGGGCTGACGGCTACACCTTC.